This T cell receptor beta chain derives from a study of blood T cell repertoires in COVID-19. Overall study context: The analysed material was cDNA or gDNA that came from T cells, B-cell-depleted T cells, or PBMCs.

TCRdb's copy holds only in-frame clones and misses some; the assay was immunoSEQ multiplex PCR. The sample lists 150,000 to 200,000 clones; just under 80% were seen once. Trimming pared 5 bases from V and 0 bases from J, leaving 5 bases between. The CDR3 runs to 13 residues. The chain couples TRBV12-3 or TRBV12-4 to TRBJ1-3; no clear D. The receptor was isolated from a woman of 80 years or more with active or convalescent COVID-19. Sequenced: peripheral blood. Written as DNA, the CDR3 is TGTGCCAGCAGTCTTAGCTCTGGAAACACCATATATTTT. It is translated as CASSLSSGNTIYF.